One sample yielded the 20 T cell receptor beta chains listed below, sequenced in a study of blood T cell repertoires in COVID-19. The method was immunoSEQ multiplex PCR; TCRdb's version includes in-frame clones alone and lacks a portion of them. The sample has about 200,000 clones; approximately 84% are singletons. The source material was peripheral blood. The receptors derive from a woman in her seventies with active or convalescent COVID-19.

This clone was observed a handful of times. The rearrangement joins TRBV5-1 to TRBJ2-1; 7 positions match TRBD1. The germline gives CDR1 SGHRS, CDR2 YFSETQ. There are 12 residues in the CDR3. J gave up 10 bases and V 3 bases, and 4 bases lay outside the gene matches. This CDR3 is CASSYGQDEQFF. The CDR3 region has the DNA TGCGCCAGCAGCTACGGACAGGACGAGCAGTTCTTC.

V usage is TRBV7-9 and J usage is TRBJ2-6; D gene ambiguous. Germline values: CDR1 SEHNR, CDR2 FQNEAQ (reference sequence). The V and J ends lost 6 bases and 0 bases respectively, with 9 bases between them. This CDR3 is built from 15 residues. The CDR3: CASSRSTSGANVLTF. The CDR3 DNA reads TGTGCCAGCAGTAGAAGTACCTCTGGGGCCAACGTCCTGACTTTC.

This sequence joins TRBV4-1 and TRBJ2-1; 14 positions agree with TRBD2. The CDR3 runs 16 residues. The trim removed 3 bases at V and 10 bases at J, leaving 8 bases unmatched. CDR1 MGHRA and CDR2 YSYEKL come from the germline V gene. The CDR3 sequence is CASSQGLAGVMREQFF. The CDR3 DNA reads TGCGCCAGCAGCCAGGGACTAGCGGGAGTAATGAGGGAGCAGTTCTTC.

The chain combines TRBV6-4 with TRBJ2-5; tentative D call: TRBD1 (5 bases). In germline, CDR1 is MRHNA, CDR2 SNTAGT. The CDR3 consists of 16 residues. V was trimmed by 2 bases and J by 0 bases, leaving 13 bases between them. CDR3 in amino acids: CASSDPKRQHQETQYF. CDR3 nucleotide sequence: TGTGCCAGCAGTGACCCTAAGCGACAGCACCAAGAGACCCAGTACTTC.

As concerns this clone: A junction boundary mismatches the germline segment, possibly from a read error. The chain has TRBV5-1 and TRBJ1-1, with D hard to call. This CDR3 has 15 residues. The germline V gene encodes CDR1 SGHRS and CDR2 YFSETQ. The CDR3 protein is CASSLGRAKGTEAFF. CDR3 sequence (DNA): TGCGCCAGCAGTTTGGGGAGGGCCAAGGGCACTGAAGCTTTCTTT.

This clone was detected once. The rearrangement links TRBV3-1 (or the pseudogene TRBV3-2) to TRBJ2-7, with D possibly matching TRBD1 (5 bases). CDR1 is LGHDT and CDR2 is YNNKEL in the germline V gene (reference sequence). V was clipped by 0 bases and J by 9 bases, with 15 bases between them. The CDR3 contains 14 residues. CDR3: CASSQDHQSGPQYF. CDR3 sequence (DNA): TGTGCCAGCAGCCAAGATCACCAGTCAGGGCCGCAGTACTTC.

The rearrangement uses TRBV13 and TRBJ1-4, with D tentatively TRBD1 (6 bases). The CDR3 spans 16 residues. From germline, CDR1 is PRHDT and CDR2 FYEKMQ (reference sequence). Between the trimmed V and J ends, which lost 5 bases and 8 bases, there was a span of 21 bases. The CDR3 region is CASSQVTGSEGEKLFF. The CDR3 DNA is TGTGCCAGCAGCCAGGTCACAGGGAGCGAGGGGGAAAAACTGTTTTTT.

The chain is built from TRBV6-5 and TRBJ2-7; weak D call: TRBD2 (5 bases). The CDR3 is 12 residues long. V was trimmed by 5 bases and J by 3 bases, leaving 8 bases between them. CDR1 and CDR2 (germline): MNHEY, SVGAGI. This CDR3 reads CASSLRGYEQYF. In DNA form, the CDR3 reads TGTGCCAGCAGTCTCCGGGGCTACGAGCAGTACTTC.

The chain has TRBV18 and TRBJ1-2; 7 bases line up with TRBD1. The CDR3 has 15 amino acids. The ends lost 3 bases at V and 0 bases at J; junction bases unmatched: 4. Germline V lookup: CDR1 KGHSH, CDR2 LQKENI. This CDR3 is CASSPGTDANYGYTF. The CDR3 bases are TGTGCCAGCTCACCTGGGACAGACGCTAACTATGGCTACACCTTC.

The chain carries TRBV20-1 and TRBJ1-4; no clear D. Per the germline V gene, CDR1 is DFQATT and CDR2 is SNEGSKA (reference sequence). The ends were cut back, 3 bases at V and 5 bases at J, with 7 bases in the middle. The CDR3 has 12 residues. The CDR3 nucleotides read TGCAGTGCTAGTTTCAGAAATGAAAAACTGTTTTTT. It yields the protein CSASFRNEKLFF.

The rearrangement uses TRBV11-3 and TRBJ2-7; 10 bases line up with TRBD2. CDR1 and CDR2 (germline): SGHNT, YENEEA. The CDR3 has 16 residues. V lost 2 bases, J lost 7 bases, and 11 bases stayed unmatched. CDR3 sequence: CASSLTLAGGRQEQYF. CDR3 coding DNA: TGTGCCAGCAGCTTAACCTTAGCGGGAGGAAGGCAAGAGCAGTACTTC.

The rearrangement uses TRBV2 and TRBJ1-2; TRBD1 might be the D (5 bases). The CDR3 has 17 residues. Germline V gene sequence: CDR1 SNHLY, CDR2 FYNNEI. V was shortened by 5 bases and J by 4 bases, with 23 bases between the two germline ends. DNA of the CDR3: TGTGCCAGCAGTCCTCGCAGGGCATCAGGAAGTATCTATGGCTACACCTTC. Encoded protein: CASSPRRASGSIYGYTF.

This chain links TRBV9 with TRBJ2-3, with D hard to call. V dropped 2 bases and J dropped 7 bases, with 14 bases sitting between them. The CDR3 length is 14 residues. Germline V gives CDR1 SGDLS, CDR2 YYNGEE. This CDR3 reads CASSVEGATNTQYF. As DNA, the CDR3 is TGTGCCAGCAGCGTCGAAGGAGCCACGAATACGCAGTATTTT.

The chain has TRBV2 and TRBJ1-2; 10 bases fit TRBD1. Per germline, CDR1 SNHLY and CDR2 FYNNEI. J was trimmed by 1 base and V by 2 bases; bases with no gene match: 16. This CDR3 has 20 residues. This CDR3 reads CASSEKPPGQGNVFNYGYTF. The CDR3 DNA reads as TGTGCCAGCAGTGAAAAACCCCCGGGACAGGGGAACGTTTTTAACTATGGCTACACCTTC. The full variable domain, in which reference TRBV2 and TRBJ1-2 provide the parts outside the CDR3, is EPEVTQTPSHQVTQMGQEVILRCVPISNHLYFYWYRQILGQKVEFLVSFYNNEISEKSEIFDDQFSVERPDGSNFTLKIRSTKLEDSAMYFCASSEKPPGQGNVFNYGYTFGSGTRLTVV.

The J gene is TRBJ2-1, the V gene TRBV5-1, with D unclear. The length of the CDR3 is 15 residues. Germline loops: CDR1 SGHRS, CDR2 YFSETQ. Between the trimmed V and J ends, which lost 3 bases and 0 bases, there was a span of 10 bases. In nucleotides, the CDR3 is TGCGCCAGCAGCTCTACTACGAGCTCCTACAATGAGCAGTTCTTC. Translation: CASSSTTSSYNEQFF.

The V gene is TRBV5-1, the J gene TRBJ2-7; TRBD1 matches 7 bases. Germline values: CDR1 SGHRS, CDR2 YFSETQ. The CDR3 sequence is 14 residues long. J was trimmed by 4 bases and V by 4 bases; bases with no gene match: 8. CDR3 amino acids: CASSLVRGQYEQYF. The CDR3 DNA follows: TGCGCCAGCAGCCTTGTGAGGGGGCAATACGAGCAGTACTTC.

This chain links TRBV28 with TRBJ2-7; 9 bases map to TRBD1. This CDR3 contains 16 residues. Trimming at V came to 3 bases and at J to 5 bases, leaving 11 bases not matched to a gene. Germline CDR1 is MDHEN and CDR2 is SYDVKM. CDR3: CASSFSPRTGANEQYF. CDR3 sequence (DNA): TGTGCCAGCAGTTTCTCCCCAAGGACAGGGGCGAACGAGCAGTACTTC.

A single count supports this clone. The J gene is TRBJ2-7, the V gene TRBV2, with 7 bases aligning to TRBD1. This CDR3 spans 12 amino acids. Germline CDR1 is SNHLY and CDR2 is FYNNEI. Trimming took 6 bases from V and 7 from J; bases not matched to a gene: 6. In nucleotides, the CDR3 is TGTGCCAGCAGGCGAGGGGGCTTGGAGCAGTACTTC. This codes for CASRRGGLEQYF.

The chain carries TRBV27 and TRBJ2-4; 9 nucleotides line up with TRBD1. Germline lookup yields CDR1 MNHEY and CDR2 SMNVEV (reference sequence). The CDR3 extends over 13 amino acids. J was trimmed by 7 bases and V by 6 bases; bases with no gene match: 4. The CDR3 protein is CASSQDRGNIQYF. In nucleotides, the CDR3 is TGTGCCAGCAGCCAAGACAGGGGGAACATTCAGTACTTC.

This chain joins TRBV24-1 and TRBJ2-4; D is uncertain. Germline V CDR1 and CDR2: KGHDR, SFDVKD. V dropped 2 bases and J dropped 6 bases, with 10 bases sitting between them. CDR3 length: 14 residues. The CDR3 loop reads CATSDSRHINIQYF. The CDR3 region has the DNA TGTGCCACCAGTGATTCGCGGCATATAAACATTCAGTACTTC.